A selection of T cell receptor beta chains follows, all from one sample in a study of cytotoxic CD8 clonotypes in ibrutinib-treated CLL. Data came from immunoSEQ multiplex PCR; TCRdb stores just in-frame clones and leaves some out. This sample has 150,000 or so clones, with about 80% found just once. Source: PBMCs, taken after 12 months of ibrutinib treatment. The receptors were sampled from a human donor with chronic lymphocytic leukemia. Each CDR3 is given with its conserved first and last residue. The D gene is left open where the match is weak. Size values are once, few and many counts, or a class for expanded clones, and some rows have none.

D	V	size	J	CDR3	DNA
TRBD1	TRBV11-2	.	TRBJ1-5	CASSPKTGQGDQPQHF	TGTGCCAGCAGCCCGAAGACAGGCCAGGGGGATCAGCCCCAGCATTTT
.	TRBV5-6	once	TRBJ2-7	CASSSPSLGGHEQYF	TGTGCCAGCAGCTCTCCAAGTTTGGGGGGCCACGAGCAGTACTTC
.	TRBV30	.	TRBJ1-2	CAWNDGNYGYTF	TGTGCCTGGAACGACGGTAACTATGGCTACACCTTC
.	TRBV19	.	TRBJ1-5	CASSIDQKGGNQPQHF	TGTGCCAGTAGTATAGATCAAAAGGGGGGCAATCAGCCCCAGCATTTT
.	TRBV20-1	.	TRBJ2-1	CSAPPREQEFF	TGCAGTGCTCCTCCCCGAGAGCAAGAGTTCTTC
.	TRBV28	.	TRBJ1-2	CASSLRVGIPGGYTF	TGTGCCAGCAGTTTAAGGGTCGGCATCCCGGGTGGCTACACCTTC
.	TRBV5-8	.	TRBJ1-1	CASSPIQGLNTEAFF	TGTGCCAGCAGCCCCATACAGGGTCTGAACACTGAAGCTTTCTTT
TRBD1	TRBV28	.	TRBJ1-2	CASSLPPGTGHYGYTF	TGTGCCAGCAGTTTACCCCCCGGGACAGGACACTATGGCTACACCTTC
TRBD1	TRBV5-4	once	TRBJ2-7	CASSARDRGTYEQYF	TGTGCCAGCAGCGCCCGGGACAGGGGTACCTACGAGCAGTACTTC
TRBD1	TRBV4-1	.	TRBJ2-5	CASSQDWDRGLKTQYF	TGCGCCAGCAGCCAAGATTGGGACAGGGGGCTTAAGACCCAGTACTTC
.	TRBV2	.	TRBJ1-2	CASSDDLGARGKGYTF	TGTGCCAGCAGTGACGATCTAGGGGCGAGGGGGAAGGGCTACACCTTC
TRBD1	TRBV6-5	.	TRBJ2-7	CASSADRADFEQYF	TGTGCCAGCAGTGCTGACAGGGCCGACTTCGAGCAGTACTTC
.	TRBV5-1	.	TRBJ1-2	CASNSLEHTF	TGCGCCAGCAATAGCTTAGAACACACCTTC
.	TRBV30	many	TRBJ1-1	CAWSEQGYTEAFF	TGTGCCTGGAGTGAGCAGGGTTACACTGAAGCTTTCTTT
.	TRBV5-5	.	TRBJ1-2	CASSLRHGSNYGYTF	TGTGCCAGCAGCTTAAGACACGGATCTAACTATGGCTACACCTTC
.	TRBV28	.	TRBJ2-7	CASTRTPNYEQYF	TGTGCCAGCACACGCACCCCAAACTACGAGCAGTACTTC
.	TRBV7-2	.	TRBJ1-4	CASSLGGRANEKLFF	TGTGCCAGCAGCTTAGGTGGCAGGGCTAATGAAAAACTGTTTTTT
.	TRBV19	.	TRBJ2-7	CASSMETRSYEQYF	TGTGCCAGTAGTATGGAGACGAGGTCCTACGAGCAGTACTTC
.	TRBV6-5	.	TRBJ2-5	CASTNPGKETQYF	TGTGCCAGCACCAACCCGGGGAAAGAGACCCAGTACTTC
.	TRBV11-3	.	TRBJ2-7	CASSLTLAQGRCYEQYF	TGTGCCAGCAGCTTAACCCTCGCCCAGGGAAGGTGCTACGAGCAGTACTTC
.	TRBV18	.	TRBJ1-3	CASSLSTGSGNTIYF	TGTGCCAGCTCACTATCAACAGGGTCCGGAAACACCATATATTTT
TRBD2	TRBV7-2	.	TRBJ2-7	CASSSTSGGYEQYF	TGTGCCAGCAGCTCAACTAGCGGGGGCTACGAGCAGTACTTC
.	TRBV13	.	TRBJ1-2	CASSGLNYGYTF	TGTGCCAGCAGCGGGCTTAACTATGGCTACACCTTC
.	TRBV28	.	TRBJ1-3	CASRDGSSGNTIYF	TGTGCCAGCAGGGACGGTAGCTCTGGAAACACCATATATTTT
.	TRBV20-1	.	TRBJ2-1	CSAREDNEQFF	TGCAGTGCTAGAGAAGACAATGAGCAGTTCTTC
.	TRBV5-1	.	TRBJ2-1	CASSWGGETHTNEQFF	TGCGCCAGCAGCTGGGGCGGGGAGACCCATACGAATGAGCAGTTCTTC
TRBD1	TRBV4-3	.	TRBJ1-2	CASSYRDRGLRGYTF	TGCGCCAGCAGCTACCGGGACAGGGGGCTGCGTGGCTACACCTTC
.	TRBV5-6	.	TRBJ1-1	CASSLVAGTEAFF	TGTGCCAGCAGCTTGGTGGCGGGGACTGAAGCTTTCTTT
.	TRBV2	.	TRBJ1-2	CASSPGGGRVTNYGYTF	TGTGCCAGCAGCCCCGGGGGGGGGCGAGTAACCAACTATGGCTACACCTTC
.	TRBV7-6	.	TRBJ1-6	CASSQQGSNSPLHF	TGTGCCAGCAGCCAACAGGGTTCGAATTCACCCCTCCACTTT
.	TRBV28	.	TRBJ1-6	CASRYRDQGSPLHF	TGTGCCAGCAGATACAGGGACCAGGGTTCACCCCTCCACTTT
TRBD2	TRBV29-1	.	TRBJ2-7	CSVVGISGGSSYEQYF	TGCAGCGTTGTTGGGATAAGCGGGGGAAGCTCCTACGAGCAGTACTTC
TRBD1	TRBV18	few	TRBJ2-2	CASSLGQGSTGELFF	TGTGCCAGCTCCCTGGGACAGGGAAGCACCGGGGAGCTGTTTTTT
TRBD2	TRBV18	.	TRBJ2-3	CASANIAGDTQYF	TGTGCCAGCGCCAACATAGCGGGAGATACGCAGTATTTT
TRBD2	TRBV19	.	TRBJ2-6	CASSTPPGGGINSGANVLTF	TGTGCCAGTAGTACCCCCCCGGGCGGGGGGATAAACTCTGGGGCCAACGTCCTGACTTTC
.	TRBV4-2	.	TRBJ2-5	CASSLPDYRLGQETQYF	TGTGCCAGCAGCCTCCCGGACTACCGATTGGGGCAAGAGACCCAGTACTTC
.	TRBV9	.	TRBJ1-2	CASSAYQTDHYGYTF	TGTGCCAGCAGCGCATACCAGACAGATCACTATGGCTACACCTTC
TRBD1	TRBV9	.	TRBJ2-2	CASSVSTGAANTGELFF	TGTGCCAGCAGCGTTTCGACAGGGGCGGCGAACACCGGGGAGCTGTTTTTT
.	TRBV6-5	.	TRBJ1-6	CASSSLGGGRHSPLHF	TGTGCCAGCAGTTCCCTCGGTGGGGGCCGTCATTCACCCCTCCACTTT
.	TRBV19	few	TRBJ2-3	CASSRGGAGRTDTQYF	TGTGCCAGTAGTAGAGGAGGGGCGGGACGCACAGATACGCAGTATTTT
TRBD1	TRBV4-3	.	TRBJ1-1	CASSLRLTGRNTEAFF	TGCGCCAGCAGCCTGCGTTTGACAGGGAGGAACACTGAAGCTTTCTTT
.	TRBV28	.	TRBJ1-6	CATGLYNSPLHF	TGTGCCACGGGACTATATAATTCACCCCTCCACTTT
.	TRBV5-1	.	TRBJ1-2	CASSLDGQDNYGYTF	TGCGCCAGCAGCTTGGATGGGCAGGATAACTATGGCTACACCTTC
.	TRBV28	.	TRBJ2-1	CASSIPQSSYNEQFF	TGTGCCAGCAGTATCCCCCAGAGCTCCTACAATGAGCAGTTCTTC
TRBD2	TRBV7-2	.	TRBJ2-1	CASSPRGGSGRDEQFF	TGTGCCAGCAGCCCCCGGGGGGGTAGCGGGAGAGATGAGCAGTTCTTC
TRBD2	TRBV6-5	.	TRBJ2-7	CASSYEPGTTYEQYF	TGTGCCAGCAGTTACGAACCAGGGACTACCTACGAGCAGTACTTC
.	TRBV28	once	TRBJ1-5	CASNRGGSNQPQHF	TGTGCCAGCAATCGGGGAGGAAGCAATCAGCCCCAGCATTTT
.	TRBV7-2	.	TRBJ1-1	CASSSPHVGHTEAFF	TGTGCCAGCAGCTCCCCTCACGTGGGCCACACTGAAGCTTTCTTT
.	TRBV6-5	.	TRBJ2-2	CASSYSQGRGTGELFF	TGTGCCAGCAGTTACTCTCAGGGTCGGGGCACCGGGGAGCTGTTTTTT
.	TRBV15	.	TRBJ2-5	CATSRALQETQYF	TGTGCCACCAGCAGAGCCTTACAAGAGACCCAGTACTTC
.	TRBV5-1	once	TRBJ2-3	CASSVGLPYTDTQYF	TGCGCCAGCAGCGTTGGGCTCCCCTACACAGATACGCAGTATTTT
.	TRBV4-1	.	TRBJ2-3	CASSQIGGRGRTDTQYF	TGCGCCAGCAGCCAAATCGGGGGCAGGGGTCGCACAGATACGCAGTATTTT
.	TRBV27	.	TRBJ1-1	CASSPKGRNTEAFF	TGTGCCAGCAGTCCCAAGGGTAGGAACACTGAAGCTTTCTTT
.	TRBV6-5	.	TRBJ2-2	CASSSMGAGELFF	TGTGCCAGTTCTAGTATGGGGGCCGGGGAGCTGTTTTTT